The clone carrying this T cell receptor beta chain was found many times. Its antigen is undetermined. Active moderate-to-severe ophthalmopathy, Clinical Activity Score at least 3, NOSPECS at least 4, under 3 months' duration. Clinical symptoms, serum thyroxine and TRAb, thyroid ultrasound and orbital computed tomography together formed the diagnostic basis. V was pared by 6 bases and J by 1 base, with 13 bases between. The CDR3 is 15 amino acids. From germline, CDR1 is SNHLY and CDR2 FYNNEI. The CDR3 regions of TCR beta were amplified from RNA transcripts. Researchers ran a first-round RT-PCR on the TCR CDR3 using the HTBI primer set. One entry per CDR3 protein results from TCRdb running MiXCR on the multiplex PCR reads. Among about 350,000 distinct CDR3 sequences, roughly 15% were seen once, and the ten largest hold approximately 19%. The data are from a study of T cells in Graves' hyperthyroidism and ophthalmopathy.

Notes on the study in general: The model identified upcoming ophthalmopathy a median roughly 6 months ahead of onset. In blood, most of the thyroid clonotypes expanded above 0.001 were also present.

Sample: blood. The source of this sequence is a woman in her fifties or sixties with Graves' ophthalmopathy. The V and J genes are TRBV2 and TRBJ2-1; D gene unclear. CDR3 DNA sequence: TGTGCCAGCAGAGCTACGACTGCTTCCTACAATGAGCAGTTCTTC. This encodes CASRATTASYNEQFF.